Listed below are T cell receptor beta chains from one sample, sequenced in a study of T cells in Graves' hyperthyroidism and ophthalmopathy. TCRdb analysed the multiplex PCR reads with MiXCR anew, one entry per CDR3 protein. In the table there are 500,000 to 800,000 distinct CDR3 sequences, more than 14% of which are singletons. Sequenced sample: blood. The receptors were sampled from a woman in her forties or fifties with Graves' ophthalmopathy. Both conserved end residues are part of each CDR3. The D gene is left open where the match is weak. A clone size is listed for some rows: how often the clone was seen (once, few, many), or a class if it is expanded.

d_call,clone_size,v_call,j_call,cdr3_nt,cdr3_aa
TRBD1,few,TRBV29-1,TRBJ1-6,TGCAGCGTAGGACAGGAGGATAATTCACCCCTCCACTTT,CSVGQEDNSPLHF
TRBD2,few,TRBV19,TRBJ2-7,TGTGCCAGTAGAAAACTAGCGGGAGACCGCGAGCAGTACTTC,CASRKLAGDREQYF
NA,many,TRBV5-1,TRBJ2-7,TGCGCCAGCAGCTTGAAATCTGAGGCTCTTACCTACGAGCAGTACTTC,CASSLKSEALTYEQYF
TRBD2,many,TRBV12-3/TRBV12-4,TRBJ2-7,TGTGCCAGCAGTCTCGGACTAGCGGGAGGCGAGCAGTACTTC,CASSLGLAGGEQYF
NA,NA,TRBV7-2,TRBJ1-5,TGTGCCAGCAGCTTAGTCCACGCTCAGCCCCAGCATTTT,CASSLVHAQPQHF
NA,NA,TRBV27,TRBJ2-4,TGTGCCAGCAGACAGGGAGGTCGGGAGCCCATTCAGTACTTC,CASRQGGREPIQYF
TRBD1,few,TRBV4-2,TRBJ2-6,TGTGCCAGCAGGGACAGGGGAAGGCCTGGGGCCAACGTCCTGACTTTC,CASRDRGRPGANVLTF
NA,few,TRBV5-5,TRBJ2-7,TGTGCCAGCAGCTTGGCGGGAGCCATCTACGAGCAGTACTTC,CASSLAGAIYEQYF
TRBD2,NA,TRBV3-1,TRBJ2-1,TGTGCCAGCAGCCGGTCTAGCGGGAGGAGGGGGAATGAGCAGTTCTTC,CASSRSSGRRGNEQFF
NA,NA,TRBV7-9,TRBJ1-3,TGTGCCAGCAGCTTGGGGGTCCCCTCTGGAAACACCATATATTTT,CASSLGVPSGNTIYF
TRBD2,NA,TRBV12-3/TRBV12-4,TRBJ2-5,TGTGCCAGCAGCCGCGGGGGGGCGGGGAGAGAGACCCAGTGCTTC,CASSRGGAGRETQCF
NA,many,TRBV30,TRBJ1-2,TGTGCCTGGAGTCTACCGGGACCTAACTATGGCTACACCTTC,CAWSLPGPNYGYTF
TRBD2,many,TRBV7-3,TRBJ2-5,TGTGCCAGCAGCACACCCGGGACTAGCGGGAGATTCTTACAAGAGACCCAGTACTTC,CASSTPGTSGRFLQETQYF
NA,NA,TRBV29-1,TRBJ2-2,TGCAGCGTTGACAGGGGTGGACTCACCGGGGAGCTGTTTTTT,CSVDRGGLTGELFF
TRBD2,NA,TRBV7-3,TRBJ2-1,TGTGCCAGCAGCCCTGAAGCGGGAGGGTGGGATGAGCAGTTCTTC,CASSPEAGGWDEQFF
TRBD2,many,TRBV2,TRBJ2-1,TGTGCCAGCATCCACGGGACTAGCGGGAGAAATGAGCAGTTCTTC,CASIHGTSGRNEQFF
TRBD2,NA,TRBV15,TRBJ2-7,TGTGCCACCAGCAGAGATCTAGCGGTAAGCTCCTACGAGCAGTACTTC,CATSRDLAVSSYEQYF
NA,many,TRBV30,TRBJ2-7,TGTGCCTGGAGTGTCTCTAGCCTACGCTCCTACGAGCAGTACTTC,CAWSVSSLRSYEQYF
TRBD2,many,TRBV4-2,TRBJ2-3,TGTGCCAGCAGCCAAGAGTCGGGGGGGAGATACACAGATACGCAGTATTTT,CASSQESGGRYTDTQYF
NA,many,TRBV6-2/TRBV6-3,TRBJ2-7,TGTGCCAGCAGTTATGTGGCGGGGAGCTCCTACGAGCAGTACTTC,CASSYVAGSSYEQYF
NA,many,TRBV12-3/TRBV12-4,TRBJ1-5,TGTGCCAGCAGTTTGATGCCGGGGGGCAATCAGCCCCAGCATTTT,CASSLMPGGNQPQHF
TRBD2,many,TRBV5-5,TRBJ2-1,TGTGCCAGCAGCTTTGGCCTAGCGGGACACAATGAGCAGTTCTTC,CASSFGLAGHNEQFF
NA,NA,TRBV5-1,TRBJ2-2,TGCGCCAGCAGCTTGGGGGTCAGGAACACCGGGGAGCTGTTTTTT,CASSLGVRNTGELFF
NA,few,TRBV3-1,TRBJ1-1,TGTGCCAGCAGCCAAGCTCTAAGTCGGAACACTGAAGCTTTCTTT,CASSQALSRNTEAFF
TRBD2,few,TRBV7-6,TRBJ2-7,TGTGCCAGCAGCCCCCTGGGGGGGAGATCCTACGAGCAGTACTTC,CASSPLGGRSYEQYF